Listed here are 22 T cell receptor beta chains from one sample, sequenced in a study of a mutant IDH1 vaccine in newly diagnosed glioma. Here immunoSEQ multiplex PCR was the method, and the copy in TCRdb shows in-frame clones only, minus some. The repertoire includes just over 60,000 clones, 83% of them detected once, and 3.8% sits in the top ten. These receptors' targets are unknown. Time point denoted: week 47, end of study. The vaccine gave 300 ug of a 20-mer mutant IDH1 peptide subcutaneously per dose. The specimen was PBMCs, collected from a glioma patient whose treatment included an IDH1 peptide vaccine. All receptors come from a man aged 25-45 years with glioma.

The CDR3 loop reads CASSLGNEQFF. CDR3 nucleotide sequence: TGTGCCAGCAGCTTAGGCAATGAGCAGTTCTTC. The chain is built from TRBV7-9 and TRBJ2-1, with no clear D. This CDR3 has 11 residues. The germline V gene has CDR1 SEHNR and CDR2 FQNEAQ (reference sequence). V shed 1 base and J shed 6 bases, with 1 base lying between them. Full variable domain (outside the CDR3, taken from reference TRBV7-9 and TRBJ2-1): DTGVSQNPRHKITKRGQNVTFRCDPISEHNRLYWYRQTLGQGPEFLTYFQNEAQLEKSRLLSDRFSAERPKGSFSTLEIQRTEQGDSAMYLCASSLGNEQFFGPGTRLTVL.

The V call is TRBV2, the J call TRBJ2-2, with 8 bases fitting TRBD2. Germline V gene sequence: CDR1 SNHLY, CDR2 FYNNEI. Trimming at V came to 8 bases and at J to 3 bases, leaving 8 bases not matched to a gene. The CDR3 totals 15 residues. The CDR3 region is CASLRAGAHTGELFF. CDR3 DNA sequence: TGTGCCAGCCTCCGAGCGGGGGCGCACACCGGGGAGCTGTTTTTT.

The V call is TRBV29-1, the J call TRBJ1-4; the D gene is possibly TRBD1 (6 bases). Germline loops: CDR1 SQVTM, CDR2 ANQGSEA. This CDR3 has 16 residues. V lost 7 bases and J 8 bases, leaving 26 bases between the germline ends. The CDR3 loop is CSAVGVVPGQEEKLFF. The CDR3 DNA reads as TGCAGCGCGGTGGGGGTCGTTCCGGGACAAGAGGAAAAACTGTTTTTT.

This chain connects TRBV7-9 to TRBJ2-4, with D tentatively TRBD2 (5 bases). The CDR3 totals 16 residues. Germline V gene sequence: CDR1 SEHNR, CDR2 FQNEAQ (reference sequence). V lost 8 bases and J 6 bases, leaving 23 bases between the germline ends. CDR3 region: CASERTEAMWANIQYF. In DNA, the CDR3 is TGTGCCAGCGAAAGGACTGAAGCTATGTGGGCAAACATTCAGTACTTC.

The CDR3 protein is CASSPLAGGTYEQYF. CDR3 DNA: TGTGCCAGCAGCCCTTTAGCGGGGGGGACCTACGAGCAGTACTTC. V usage is TRBV14 and J usage is TRBJ2-7, with 11 bases identical to TRBD2. The CDR3 totals 15 residues. CDR1 and CDR2 from the germline V gene are SGHDN and FVKESK. Trimming took 4 bases from V and 2 from J; bases not matched to a gene: 4.

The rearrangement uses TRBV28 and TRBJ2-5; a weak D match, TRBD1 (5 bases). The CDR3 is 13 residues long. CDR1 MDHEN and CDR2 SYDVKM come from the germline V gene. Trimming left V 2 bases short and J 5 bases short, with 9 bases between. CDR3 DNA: TGTGCCAGCAGTTTACGCAGGGCGGAGACCCAGTACTTC. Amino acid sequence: CASSLRRAETQYF.

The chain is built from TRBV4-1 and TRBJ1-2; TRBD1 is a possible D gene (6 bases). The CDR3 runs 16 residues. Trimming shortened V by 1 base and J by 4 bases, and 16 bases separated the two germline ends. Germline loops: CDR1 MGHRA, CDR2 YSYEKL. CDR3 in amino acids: CASSQAPGEEVYGYTF. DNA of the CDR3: TGCGCCAGCAGCCAAGCTCCAGGGGAGGAGGTCTATGGCTACACCTTC.

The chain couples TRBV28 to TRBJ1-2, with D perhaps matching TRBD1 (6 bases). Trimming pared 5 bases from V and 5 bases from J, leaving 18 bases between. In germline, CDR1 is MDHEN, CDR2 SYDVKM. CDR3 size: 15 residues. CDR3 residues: CASSPRGSQGYGYTF. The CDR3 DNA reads TGTGCCAGCAGTCCTAGGGGGTCCCAGGGGTATGGCTACACCTTC.

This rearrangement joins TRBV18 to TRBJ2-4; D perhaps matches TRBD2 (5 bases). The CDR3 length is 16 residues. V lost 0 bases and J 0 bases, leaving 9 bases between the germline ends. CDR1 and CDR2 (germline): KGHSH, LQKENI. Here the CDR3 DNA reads TGTGCCAGCTCACCACCGAGCGGCTTAGCCAAAAACATTCAGTACTTC. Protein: CASSPPSGLAKNIQYF.

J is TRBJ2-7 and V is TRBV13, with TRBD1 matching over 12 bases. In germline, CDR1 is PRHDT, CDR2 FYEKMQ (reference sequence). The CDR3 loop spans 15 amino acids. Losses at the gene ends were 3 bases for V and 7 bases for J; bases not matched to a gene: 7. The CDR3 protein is CASSLEGQGAGEQYF. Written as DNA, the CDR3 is TGTGCCAGCAGCTTGGAGGGACAGGGGGCGGGAGAGCAGTACTTC.

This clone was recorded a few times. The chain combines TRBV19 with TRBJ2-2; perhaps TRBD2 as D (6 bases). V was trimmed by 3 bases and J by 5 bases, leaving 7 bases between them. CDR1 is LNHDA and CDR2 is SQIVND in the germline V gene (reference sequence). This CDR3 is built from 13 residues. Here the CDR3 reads CASSMTSTGELFF. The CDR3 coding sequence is TGTGCCAGTAGTATGACTAGTACCGGGGAGCTGTTTTTT.

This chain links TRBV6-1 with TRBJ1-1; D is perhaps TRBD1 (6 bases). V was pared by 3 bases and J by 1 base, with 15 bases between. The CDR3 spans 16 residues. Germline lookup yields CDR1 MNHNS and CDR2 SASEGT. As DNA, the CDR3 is TGTGCCAGCAGTGACCCGGGTCGGGGGCGGAACACTGAAGCTTTCTTT. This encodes CASSDPGRGRNTEAFF.

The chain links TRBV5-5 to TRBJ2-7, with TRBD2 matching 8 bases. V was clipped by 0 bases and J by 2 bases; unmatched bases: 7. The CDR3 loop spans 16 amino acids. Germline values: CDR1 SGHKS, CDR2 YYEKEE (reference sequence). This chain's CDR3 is CASSLEGGGGTYEQYF. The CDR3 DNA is TGTGCCAGCAGCTTGGAAGGCGGCGGGGGGACCTACGAGCAGTACTTC.

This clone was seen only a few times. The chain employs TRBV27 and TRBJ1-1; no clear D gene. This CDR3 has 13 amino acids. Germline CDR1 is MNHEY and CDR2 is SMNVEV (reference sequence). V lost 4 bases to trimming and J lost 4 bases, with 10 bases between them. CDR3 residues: CASSYGRVTEAFF. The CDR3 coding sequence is TGTGCCAGCAGTTACGGAAGAGTCACTGAAGCTTTCTTT.

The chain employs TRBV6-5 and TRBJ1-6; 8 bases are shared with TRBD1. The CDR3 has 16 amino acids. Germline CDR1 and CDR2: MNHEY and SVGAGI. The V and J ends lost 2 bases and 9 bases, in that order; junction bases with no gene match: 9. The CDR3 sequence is CASSYSPDRGGSPLHF. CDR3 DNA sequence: TGTGCCAGCAGTTACAGCCCCGACAGGGGAGGTTCACCCCTCCACTTT.

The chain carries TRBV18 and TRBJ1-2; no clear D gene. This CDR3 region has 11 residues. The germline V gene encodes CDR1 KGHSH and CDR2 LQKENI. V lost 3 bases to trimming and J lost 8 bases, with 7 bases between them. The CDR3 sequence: CASSPGEGYTF. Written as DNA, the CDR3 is TGTGCCAGCTCACCCGGGGAGGGCTACACCTTC.

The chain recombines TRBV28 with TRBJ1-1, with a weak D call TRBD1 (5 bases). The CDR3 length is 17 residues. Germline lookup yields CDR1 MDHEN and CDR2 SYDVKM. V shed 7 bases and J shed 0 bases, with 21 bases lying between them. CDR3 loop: CASTHRWGKVMNTEAFF. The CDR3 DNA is TGTGCCAGCACCCACCGGTGGGGGAAGGTAATGAACACTGAAGCTTTCTTT.

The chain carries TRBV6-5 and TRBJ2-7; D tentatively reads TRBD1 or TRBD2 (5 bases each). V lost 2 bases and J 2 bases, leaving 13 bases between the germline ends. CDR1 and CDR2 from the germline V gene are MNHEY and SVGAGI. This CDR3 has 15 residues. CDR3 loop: CASSYTRQTTYEQYF. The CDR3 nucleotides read TGTGCCAGCAGTTACACGAGACAGACTACCTACGAGCAGTACTTC.

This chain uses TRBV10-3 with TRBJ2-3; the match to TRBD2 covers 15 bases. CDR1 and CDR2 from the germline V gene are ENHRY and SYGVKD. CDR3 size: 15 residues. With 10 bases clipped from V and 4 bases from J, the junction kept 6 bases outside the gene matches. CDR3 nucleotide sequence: TGTGCCACCACGGGACTAGCGGGGGGCTCAGATACGCAGTATTTT. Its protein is CATTGLAGGSDTQYF.

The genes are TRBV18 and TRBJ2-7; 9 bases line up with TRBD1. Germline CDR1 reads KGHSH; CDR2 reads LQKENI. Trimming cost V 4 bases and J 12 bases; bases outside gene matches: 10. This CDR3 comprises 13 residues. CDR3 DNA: TGTGCCAGCTCACTAAATGAGGGGGACAGGGCGTACTTC. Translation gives CASSLNEGDRAYF.

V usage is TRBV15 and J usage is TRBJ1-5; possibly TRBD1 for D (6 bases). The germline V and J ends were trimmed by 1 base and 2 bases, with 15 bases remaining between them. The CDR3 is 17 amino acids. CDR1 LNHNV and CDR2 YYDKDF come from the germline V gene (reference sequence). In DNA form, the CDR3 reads TGTGCCACCAGCAGAGTAGGGGGGATGCGGGGCAATCAGCCCCAGCATTTT. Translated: CATSRVGGMRGNQPQHF.

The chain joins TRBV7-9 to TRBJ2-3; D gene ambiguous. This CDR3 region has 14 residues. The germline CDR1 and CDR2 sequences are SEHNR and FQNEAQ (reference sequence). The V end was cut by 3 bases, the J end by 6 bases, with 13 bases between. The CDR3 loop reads CASSFFIVGDTQYF. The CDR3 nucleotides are TGTGCCAGCAGCTTCTTCATCGTGGGGGATACGCAGTATTTT.